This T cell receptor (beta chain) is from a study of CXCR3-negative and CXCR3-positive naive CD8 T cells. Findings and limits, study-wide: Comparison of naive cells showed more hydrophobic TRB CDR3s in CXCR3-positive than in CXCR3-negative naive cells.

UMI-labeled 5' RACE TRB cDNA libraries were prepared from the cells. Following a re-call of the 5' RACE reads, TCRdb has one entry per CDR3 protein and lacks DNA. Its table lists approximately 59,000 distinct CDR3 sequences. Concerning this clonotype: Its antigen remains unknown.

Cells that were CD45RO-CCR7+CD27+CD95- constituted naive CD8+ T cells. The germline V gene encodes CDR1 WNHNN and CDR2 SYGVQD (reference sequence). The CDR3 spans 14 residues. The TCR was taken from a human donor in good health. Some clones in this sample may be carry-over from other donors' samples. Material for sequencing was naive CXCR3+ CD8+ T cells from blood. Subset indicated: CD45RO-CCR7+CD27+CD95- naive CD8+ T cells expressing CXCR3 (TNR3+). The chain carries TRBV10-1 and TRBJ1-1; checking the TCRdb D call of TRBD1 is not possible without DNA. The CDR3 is CASSESGQARGGFF.